Shown below are 2 T cell receptor beta chains from a single sample sequenced in a study of cytomegalovirus exposure and HLA in healthy donors (dated by TCRdb to 2017 to 2019). Libraries came from the immunoSEQ multiplex PCR assay. For the multiplex PCR, a mixture combining 60 forward primers for TCR Vbeta segments and 13 reverse primers for TCR Jbeta segments was used. This is the immuneACCESS table as TCRdb keeps it, with only in-frame sequences that have V and J called. A part of the clones is gone; compared with another copy, unresolved V genes explain less than half, and the rest is unexplained. This sample holds some 140,000 clones; about three quarters were observed only once. Clones ranked in the top ten supply 1% to 1.5% of the sample. Sequenced input: PBMCs. The receptors originated from a woman between 40 and 50 years old in good health and CMV-seronegative.

The CDR3 here is CASSLRASVVGQNTEAFF. DNA for the CDR3: TGTGCCAGCAGTTTACGCGCGTCGGTCGTGGGACAAAACACTGAAGCTTTCTTT. The chain is built from TRBV27 and TRBJ1-1, with D possibly matching TRBD1 (6 bases). Trimming took 2 bases from V and 2 from J, leaving 21 bases between them. CDR1 and CDR2 (germline): MNHEY, SMNVEV (reference sequence). The CDR3 contains 18 residues.

This chain joins TRBV7-8 and TRBJ1-2, with D possibly being TRBD1 (6 bases). Germline V gene sequence: CDR1 SGHVS, CDR2 FQNEAQ. V lost 5 bases and J lost 3, with 16 bases in between. The CDR3 consists of 15 residues. CDR3 residues: CASSTRTRGDYGYTF. In nucleotides, the CDR3 is TGTGCCAGCAGCACCCGCACCAGGGGAGACTATGGCTACACCTTC.